One and the same sample provided the 8 T cell receptor beta chains below, sequenced in a study of control samples from healthy donors and cancer patients. TCRdb keeps only in-frame clones here, not all; method: immunoSEQ multiplex PCR. The sample has under 200,000 clones; 95% to 96% are singletons. The material sequenced was blood. Every receptor here comes from a young woman in good health.

The chain is built from TRBV5-1 and TRBJ2-7; 9 bases match TRBD1. Germline lookup yields CDR1 SGHRS and CDR2 YFSETQ. The CDR3 contains 14 residues. The trim removed 2 bases at V and 4 bases at J, leaving 4 bases unmatched. The CDR3 reads CASSFPGQGYEQYF. Written as DNA, the CDR3 is TGCGCCAGCAGCTTTCCGGGACAGGGATACGAGCAGTACTTC.

This clone is a singleton in its sample. The CDR3: CASSTNPVDEQYF. CDR3 nucleotide sequence: TGTGCCAGCAGCACCAACCCCGTTGATGAGCAGTACTTC. This chain joins TRBV12-3 or TRBV12-4 and TRBJ2-7; D remains ambiguous. The length of the CDR3 is 13 residues. V was pared by 6 bases and J by 7 bases, with 16 bases between.

This clone was picked up a small number of times. The chain links TRBV12-3 or TRBV12-4 to TRBJ1-1; weak D call: TRBD1 (5 bases). V was shortened by 3 bases and J by 5 bases, with 10 bases between the two germline ends. This CDR3 is 13 amino acids long. CDR3 sequence (DNA): TGTGCCAGCAGTTTGAGGGGAGGGACTGAAGCTTTCTTT. Translation gives CASSLRGGTEAFF.

This chain connects TRBV5-1 to TRBJ2-7; unclear D gene. Trimming left V 4 bases short and J 2 bases short, with 25 bases between. The CDR3 is 18 amino acids. The germline CDR1 and CDR2 sequences are SGHRS and YFSETQ. The CDR3 sequence is CASSEAALGTFSTYEQYF. CDR3 DNA sequence: TGCGCCAGCAGCGAAGCAGCTTTAGGTACGTTTTCTACCTACGAGCAGTACTTC.

This clone has a single count. The chain recombines TRBV7-8 with TRBJ1-6, with a tentative D call TRBD1 (5 bases). The CDR3 contains 14 residues. V lost 2 bases and J 9 bases, leaving 11 bases between the germline ends. Germline lookup yields CDR1 SGHVS and CDR2 FQNEAQ. CDR3 amino acids: CASSLIGGASPLHF. The CDR3 DNA sequence: TGTGCCAGCAGCTTAATAGGTGGGGCTTCACCCCTCCACTTT.

The genes are TRBV28 and TRBJ1-5; D call uncertain. Trimming left V 3 bases short and J 4 bases short, with 7 bases between. The CDR3 consists of 13 residues. Germline lookup yields CDR1 MDHEN and CDR2 SYDVKM. Written as DNA, the CDR3 is TGTGCCAGCAGTTTCGGCACTAATCAGCCCCAGCATTTT. Amino acid sequence: CASSFGTNQPQHF.

V and J are TRBV5-1 and TRBJ2-2, with D unresolved. The CDR3 has 14 residues. Germline assignment: CDR1 SGHRS and CDR2 YFSETQ. V was clipped by 0 bases and J by 7 bases, with 10 bases between them. The CDR3 sequence is CASSLDPAGGELFF. For the CDR3, the DNA is TGCGCCAGCAGCTTGGACCCGGCCGGCGGGGAGCTGTTTTTT.

The genes are TRBV18 and TRBJ1-4; D is undetermined. The CDR3 covers 11 residues. The V gene lost 2 bases and the J gene lost 7 bases, with 2 bases spanning the gap. From germline, CDR1 is KGHSH and CDR2 LQKENI. The CDR3 reads CASSPAEKLFF. The CDR3 region has the DNA TGTGCCAGCTCACCAGCTGAAAAACTGTTTTTT.